These 26 T cell receptor beta chains were sequenced from one sample in a study of persistence of HIV-infected CD4 T cells. The immunoSEQ assay was version 4, run in survey mode. Method: immunoSEQ multiplex PCR; TCRdb's copy keeps in-frame clones and lacks some. The top ten clones hold about 7% of a sample with roughly 20,000 clones, 75% to 80% of them seen once. Lysates of CMV-infected fibroblasts at around 9.9 ug/mL stimulated these cells. CD4+ T cells upregulating both CD40 ligand and CD69 were sorted as responding cells. For these receptors, no antigen is known. The specimen comprised CD4+ T cells sorted from PBMCs after approximately 18-hour stimulation, sampled from a patient who received antiretroviral therapy. Every receptor here comes from an adult man with HIV who was CMV-seropositive.

This clone was seen more than once but under ten times. The chain has TRBV7-2 and TRBJ1-5; the D is unclear. Germline assignment: CDR1 SGHTA and CDR2 FQGNSA. Trimming took 6 bases from V and 6 from J, leaving 12 bases between them. The length of the CDR3 is 13 residues. Written as DNA, the CDR3 is TGTGCCAGCAGTCCTCGGATGGCTCAGCCCCAGCATTTT. The encoded protein is CASSPRMAQPQHF.

The chain links TRBV5-1 to TRBJ1-1, with D tentatively TRBD1 (5 bases). This CDR3 is built from 16 residues. From germline, CDR1 is SGHRS and CDR2 YFSETQ. Trimming removed 4 bases from V and 0 bases from J, with 16 bases in between. The CDR3 reads CASSPGHNYMNTEAFF. The CDR3 DNA sequence: TGCGCCAGCAGCCCTGGACACAATTACATGAACACTGAAGCTTTCTTT.

The rearrangement links TRBV12-3 or TRBV12-4 to TRBJ1-3; D uncertain. CDR3 length: 13 residues. V lost 8 bases and J 6 bases, leaving 14 bases between the germline ends. The CDR3 coding sequence is TGTGCCAGCCTGAAAGAAACAGTAAACACCATATATTTT. It specifies CASLKETVNTIYF.

This clone was seen more than once but under ten times. The J gene is TRBJ2-7, the V gene TRBV7-2, with 8 nucleotides matching TRBD1. J was trimmed by 5 bases and V by 5 bases; bases with no gene match: 8. CDR1 and CDR2 (germline): SGHTA, FQGNSA. The CDR3 covers 14 residues. The CDR3 bases are TGTGCCAGCAGCCGGGGACAGGCCCCCCACGAGCAGTACTTC. Translated, it gives CASSRGQAPHEQYF.

The chain uses TRBV4-1 and TRBJ1-5, with TRBD1 matching over 10 bases. Germline CDR1 is MGHRA and CDR2 is YSYEKL. Germline trimming cut 4 bases from V and 5 bases from J; bases unmatched to any gene: 5. CDR3 length: 15 amino acids. The CDR3 nucleotides are TGCGCCAGCAGCCGGCAGGGGACAGGGGATCAGCCCCAGCATTTT. Protein product: CASSRQGTGDQPQHF.

This chain joins TRBV18 and TRBJ1-1, with a tentative D call TRBD1 (5 bases). Trimming removed 6 bases from V and 3 bases from J, with 11 bases in between. There are 13 residues in the CDR3. Germline V lookup: CDR1 KGHSH, CDR2 LQKENI. The CDR3 here is CASSGGRDTEAFF. For the CDR3, the DNA is TGTGCCAGCTCCGGGGGAAGGGACACTGAAGCTTTCTTT.

This chain uses TRBV19 with TRBJ1-4; tentative D call: TRBD1 (6 bases). Germline-derived CDR1 and CDR2 are LNHDA and SQIVND (reference sequence). V lost 5 bases and J 0 bases, leaving 10 bases between the germline ends. This CDR3 spans 15 amino acids. CDR3 sequence: CASSAPGATNEKLFF. DNA for the CDR3: TGTGCCAGTAGTGCTCCAGGGGCAACTAATGAAAAACTGTTTTTT. Using reference TRBV19 and TRBJ1-4 for the parts outside the CDR3, the full variable domain is DGGITQSPKYLFRKEGQNVTLSCEQNLNHDAMYWYRQDPGQGLRLIYYSQIVNDFQKGDIAEGYSVSREKKESFPLTVTSAQKNPTAFYLCASSAPGATNEKLFFGSGTQLSVL.

The rearrangement uses TRBV24-1 and TRBJ2-1, with 7 bases identical to TRBD1. Germline trimming cut 5 bases from V and 0 bases from J; bases unmatched to any gene: 3. Germline CDR1 KGHDR, CDR2 SFDVKD. The CDR3 contains 15 residues. This CDR3 reads CATSAYRGSYNEQFF. DNA of the CDR3: TGTGCCACCAGTGCGTACAGGGGCTCCTACAATGAGCAGTTCTTC.

The CDR3 nucleotides read TGTGCCAGCAGTTCTAACCACCACGGGGTCTACGAGCAGTACTTC. Protein: CASSSNHHGVYEQYF. This chain links TRBV6-5 with TRBJ2-7, with a tentative D call TRBD2 (5 bases). Deletions cut 4 bases from V and 3 bases from J, with 16 bases between. The CDR3 is 15 amino acids. Germline lookup yields CDR1 MNHEY and CDR2 SVGAGI.

The rearrangement links TRBV28 to TRBJ2-2; D is unresolved. V was pared by 4 bases and J by 8 bases, with 8 bases between. Germline V gives CDR1 MDHEN, CDR2 SYDVKM. This CDR3 region has 12 residues. The CDR3 DNA sequence: TGTGCCAGCAGTTCTAGGTGGGGGGAGCTGTTTTTT. Protein: CASSSRWGELFF. The whole variable domain, filled in from reference TRBV28 and TRBJ2-2, reads DVKVTQSSRYLVKRTGEKVFLECVQDMDHENMFWYRQDPGLGLRLIYFSYDVKMKEKGDIPEGYSVSREKKERFSLILESASTNQTSMYLCASSSRWGELFFGEGSRLTVL.

V is TRBV29-1 and J is TRBJ1-1, with a weak D call TRBD1 (6 bases). CDR1 and CDR2 (germline): SQVTM, ANQGSEA. The V end was cut by 7 bases, the J end by 7 bases, with 19 bases between. This CDR3 spans 13 amino acids. CDR3 bases: TGCAGCGCTGGGAACAGGGTGATGGGTGAAGCTTTCTTT. Its protein product is CSAGNRVMGEAFF.

This clone was seen a single time. The rearrangement uses TRBV3-1 (or the pseudogene TRBV3-2) and TRBJ2-7; D perhaps matches TRBD2 (6 bases). Trimming removed 4 bases at V and 2 bases at J, with 12 bases between. Germline V gene lookup returns CDR1 LGHDT and CDR2 YNNKEL (reference sequence). The CDR3 is made up of 14 amino acids. Written as DNA, the CDR3 is TGTGCCAGCAGCCCCCCCACTAGCCCCTACGAGCAGTACTTC. Amino acid sequence: CASSPPTSPYEQYF.

V usage is TRBV2 and J usage is TRBJ1-5, with D possibly being TRBD1 (5 bases). Germline V gene lookup returns CDR1 SNHLY and CDR2 FYNNEI. The CDR3 extends over 15 amino acids. V lost 5 bases and J lost 6, with 17 bases in between. CDR3 nucleotide sequence: TGTGCCAGCAGTTCTGACGTGGGGGGTAGTCAGCCCCAGCATTTT. Translation: CASSSDVGGSQPQHF. Complete variable domain (other parts from reference TRBV2 and TRBJ1-5): EPEVTQTPSHQVTQMGQEVILRCVPISNHLYFYWYRQILGQKVEFLVSFYNNEISEKSEIFDDQFSVERPDGSNFTLKIRSTKLEDSAMYFCASSSDVGGSQPQHFGDGTRLSIL.

This chain joins TRBV4-1 and TRBJ2-3, with TRBD2 matching over 8 bases. V lost 1 base, J lost 1 base, and 10 bases stayed unmatched. There are 18 residues in the CDR3. Germline assignment: CDR1 MGHRA and CDR2 YSYEKL. The CDR3 DNA reads TGCGCCAGCAGCCAAGTCCCTAGCCAAGCGGGGGGCACAGATACGCAGTATTTT. This sequence encodes CASSQVPSQAGGTDTQYF.

J is TRBJ2-5 and V is TRBV2; 7 bases match TRBD2. J was trimmed by 10 bases and V by 4 bases; bases with no gene match: 9. Germline V gene lookup returns CDR1 SNHLY and CDR2 FYNNEI. The length of the CDR3 is 13 residues. CDR3 DNA: TGTGCCAGCAGTGGGGAGGGAGGGAGGGTCCAGTACTTC. It encodes CASSGEGGRVQYF. Full variable domain (outside the CDR3, taken from reference TRBV2 and TRBJ2-5): EPEVTQTPSHQVTQMGQEVILRCVPISNHLYFYWYRQILGQKVEFLVSFYNNEISEKSEIFDDQFSVERPDGSNFTLKIRSTKLEDSAMYFCASSGEGGRVQYFGPGTRLLVL.

This clone is labeled as large. The CDR3 DNA reads TGCGCCAGCAGCCCCGGGATGGCGGCAACTAATGAAAAACTGTTTTTT. It codes for CASSPGMAATNEKLFF. The V and J genes are TRBV4-1 and TRBJ1-4, with no clear D. Germline lookup yields CDR1 MGHRA and CDR2 YSYEKL. Trimming shortened V by 4 bases and J by 0 bases, and 12 bases separated the two germline ends. The CDR3 has 16 residues.

This clone was seen a handful of times. The rearrangement joins TRBV19 to TRBJ1-6, with 8 nucleotides matching TRBD1. V shed 4 bases and J 14 bases; nucleotides not matched to a gene: 13. The CDR3 is 15 residues long. Germline V gene sequence: CDR1 LNHDA, CDR2 SQIVND (reference sequence). The CDR3 protein is CASSTGTGGLRALHF. As DNA, the CDR3 is TGTGCCAGTAGTACCGGCACAGGGGGATTAAGGGCCCTCCACTTT.

The CDR3 coding sequence is TGTGCCAGCAGCCAAGGGTTGGGGCGCGAGCAGTACTTC. It is translated as CASSQGLGREQYF. This chain links TRBV14 with TRBJ2-7, with D possibly matching TRBD1 (5 bases). V dropped 1 base and J dropped 6 bases, with 10 bases sitting between them. CDR1 SGHDN and CDR2 FVKESK come from the germline V gene. The CDR3 spans 13 residues.

This clone was found once. V is TRBV3-1 (or the pseudogene TRBV3-2) and J is TRBJ2-1; 16 positions match TRBD2. There are 19 residues in the CDR3. With V trimmed by 3 bases and J by 2 bases, 7 bases remained unmatched. In germline, CDR1 is LGHDT, CDR2 YNNKEL (reference sequence). The CDR3 DNA reads TGTGCCAGCAGCCATAGTGGGACTAGCGGGGGGGGCGCCTACAATGAGCAGTTCTTC. Its protein product is CASSHSGTSGGGAYNEQFF.

The rearrangement links TRBV18 to TRBJ1-2; TRBD1 agrees at 8 bases. The CDR3 covers 17 residues. V lost 3 bases and J lost 2; bases outside the gene matches: 11. Germline lookup yields CDR1 KGHSH and CDR2 LQKENI. Here the CDR3 reads CASSPRTGSMTNYGYTF. The CDR3 nucleotides read TGTGCCAGCTCACCCCGGACAGGGTCTATGACAAACTATGGCTACACCTTC.

The V and J genes are TRBV5-5 and TRBJ1-4; no clear D. This CDR3 has 15 residues. V lost 1 base, J lost 0 bases, and 7 bases lay in between. Germline CDR1 SGHKS, CDR2 YYEKEE (reference sequence). CDR3 protein: CASSLPPATNEKLFF. The DNA of the CDR3 is TGTGCCAGCAGCTTGCCCCCAGCAACTAATGAAAAACTGTTTTTT.

With respect to this clone: Other DNA sequences of this sample code for an identical CDR3. This chain connects TRBV6-5 to TRBJ1-5; D is unclear. The V and J ends lost 2 bases and 0 bases respectively, with 8 bases between them. This CDR3 region has 15 residues. Germline CDR1 MNHEY, CDR2 SVGAGI. The CDR3 is CASSYRRDSNQPQHF. The CDR3 bases are TGTGCCAGCAGTTACAGGAGGGATAGCAATCAGCCCCAGCATTTT.

V is TRBV6-5 and J is TRBJ1-1; 7 bases are a match to TRBD1. Germline V CDR1 and CDR2: MNHEY, SVGAGI. Trimming took 6 bases from V and 11 from J; bases not matched to a gene: 18. The CDR3 extends over 15 amino acids. CDR3 coding DNA: TGTGCCAGCAGCCTACAGGGGATCCCACTGAAGGAGGCTTTCTTT. Protein product: CASSLQGIPLKEAFF.

In this sample, this clone turned up a few times. CDR3 in DNA: TGTGCCAGCAGTTTTTTCGGAGCGCAAGCTAACTATGGCTACACCTTC. Encoded protein: CASSFFGAQANYGYTF. The rearrangement uses TRBV28 and TRBJ1-2; D not resolved. V lost 3 bases to trimming and J lost 0 bases, with 14 bases between them. This CDR3 spans 16 amino acids. The germline V gene encodes CDR1 MDHEN and CDR2 SYDVKM.

This CDR3 is CASARGLNTEAFF. The CDR3 bases are TGCGCCAGCGCAAGGGGCCTGAACACTGAAGCTTTCTTT. The V and J genes are TRBV5-1 and TRBJ1-1, with D possibly matching TRBD1 (5 bases). The CDR3 totals 13 residues. Germline V gene sequence: CDR1 SGHRS, CDR2 YFSETQ. Trimming took off 7 bases at V and 0 bases at J, with 10 bases between the two ends.

This clone occurred a few times. The chain joins TRBV4-1 to TRBJ1-5; TRBD1 is a possible D gene (5 bases). The CDR3 has 15 amino acids. V lost 1 base to trimming and J lost 1 base, with 8 bases between them. The germline V gene has CDR1 MGHRA and CDR2 YSYEKL. CDR3 in amino acids: CASSQVRDSNQPQHF. CDR3 bases: TGCGCCAGCAGCCAAGTCCGGGACAGCAATCAGCCCCAGCATTTT.